This T cell receptor (beta chain) was documented in a study of cytomegalovirus exposure and HLA in healthy donors. Primers included in the PCR were 60 Vbeta and 13 Jbeta primers. TCRdb keeps only in-frame clones here, not all; method: immunoSEQ multiplex PCR. The sample has under 130,000 clones; 78% are singletons. The germline V gene encodes CDR1 MDHEN and CDR2 SYDVKM. This CDR3 is built from 15 residues. V lost 6 bases and J 4 bases, leaving 15 bases between the germline ends. The chain joins TRBV28 to TRBJ1-4, with a tentative D call TRBD1 (6 bases). The TCR sequence derives from a man younger than 40 in good health and CMV-seronegative. Material for sequencing was PBMCs. CDR3 residues: CASRSGGSGNEKLFF. In nucleotides, the CDR3 is TGTGCCAGCAGGAGCGGGGGCAGTGGTAATGAAAAACTGTTTTTT.